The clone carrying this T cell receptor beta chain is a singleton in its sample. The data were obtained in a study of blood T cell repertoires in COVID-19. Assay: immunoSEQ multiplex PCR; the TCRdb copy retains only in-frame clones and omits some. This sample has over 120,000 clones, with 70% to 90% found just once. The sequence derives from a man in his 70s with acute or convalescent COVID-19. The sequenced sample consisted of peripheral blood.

CDR3: CAWSQQVANEKLFF. Written as DNA, the CDR3 is TGTGCCTGGAGTCAACAGGTTGCTAATGAAAAACTGTTTTTT. The V gene is TRBV30, the J gene TRBJ1-4, with D possibly TRBD1 on 5 matching bases. Germline CDR1 reads GTSNPN; CDR2 reads SVGIG (reference sequence). With 2 bases removed from V and 3 bases from J, the gap between germline ends came to 10 bases. The CDR3 length is 14 residues.